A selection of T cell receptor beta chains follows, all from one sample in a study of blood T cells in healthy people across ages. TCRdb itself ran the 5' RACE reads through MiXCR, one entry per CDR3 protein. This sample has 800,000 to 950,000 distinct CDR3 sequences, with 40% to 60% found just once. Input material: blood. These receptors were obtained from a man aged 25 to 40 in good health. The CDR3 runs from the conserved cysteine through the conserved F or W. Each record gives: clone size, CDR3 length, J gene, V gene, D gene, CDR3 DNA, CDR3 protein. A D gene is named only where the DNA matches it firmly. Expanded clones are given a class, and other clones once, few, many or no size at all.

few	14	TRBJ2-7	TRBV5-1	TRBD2	TGCGCCAGCAGCGTTAGCGGGGGGACGAACGAGCAGTACTTC	CASSVSGGTNEQYF
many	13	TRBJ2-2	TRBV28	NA	TGTGCCAGCAGTACCAGGGGAGTCGGGGAGCTGTTTTTT	CASSTRGVGELFF
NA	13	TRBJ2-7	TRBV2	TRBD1	TGTGTCAGCAGAGGACAGGGTAGATACGAGCAGTACTTC	CVSRGQGRYEQYF
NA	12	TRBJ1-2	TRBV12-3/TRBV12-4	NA	TGTGCCAGCAGTGAGGACAGCCTGGGCTACACCTTC	CASSEDSLGYTF
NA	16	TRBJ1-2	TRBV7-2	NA	TGTGCCAGCAGCTTAGTTAAAGCAGGAGGGAGCTATGGCTACACCTTC	CASSLVKAGGSYGYTF
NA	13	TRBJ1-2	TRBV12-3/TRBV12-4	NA	TGTGCCAGCAGTTTAGCCGAGGCGAATAGCAACACCTTC	CASSLAEANSNTF
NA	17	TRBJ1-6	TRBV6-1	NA	TGTGCCAGCAGTGAAGCAGACCTTCAAGGTGTGGATTCACCCCTCCACTTT	CASSEADLQGVDSPLHF
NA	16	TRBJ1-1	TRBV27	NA	TGTGCCAGCAGTCCCCCGGGGTGGGGAGCCAACACTGAAGCTTTCTTT	CASSPPGWGANTEAFF
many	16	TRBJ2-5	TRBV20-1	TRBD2	TGCAGTGCTAGAGATGAGGCGGGGGGGCAACAAGAGACCCAGTACTTC	CSARDEAGGQQETQYF
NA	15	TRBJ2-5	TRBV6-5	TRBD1	TGTGCCAGCAGTTCCTCAGGGGGTCGTGGGGAGACCCAGTACTTC	CASSSSGGRGETQYF
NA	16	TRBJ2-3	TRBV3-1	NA	TGTGCCAGCAGCCAAGATATGGCGGGGGCTCAAGATACGCAGTATTTT	CASSQDMAGAQDTQYF
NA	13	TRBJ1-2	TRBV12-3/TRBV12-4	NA	TGTGCCAGCAGACTCCCGGGACTCCCCAGCTACACCTTC	CASRLPGLPSYTF
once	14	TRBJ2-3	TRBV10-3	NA	TGTGCCATCAGACCGGGAGCTAGCACAGATACGCAGTATTTT	CAIRPGASTDTQYF
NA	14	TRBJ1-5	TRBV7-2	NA	TGTGCCAGCAGCCCTGCAGGGTCCGGTCAGCCCCAGCATTTT	CASSPAGSGQPQHF
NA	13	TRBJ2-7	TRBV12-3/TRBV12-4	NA	TGTGCCAGCAGTGCAGGGTTCCCCTACGAGCAGTACTTC	CASSAGFPYEQYF
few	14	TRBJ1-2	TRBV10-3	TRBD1	TGTGCCATCAGCTTCGGACAGGTTAACTATGGCTACACCTTC	CAISFGQVNYGYTF
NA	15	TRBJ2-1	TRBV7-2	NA	TGTGCCAGCAGCAAGGGCCTCTCCGCGCAGGGTGAGCAGTTCTTC	CASSKGLSAQGEQFF
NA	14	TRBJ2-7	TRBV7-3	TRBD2	TGTGCCAGCAGCCGGGAGGGGGACGCCTACGAGCAGTACTTC	CASSREGDAYEQYF
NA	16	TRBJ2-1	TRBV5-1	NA	TGCGCCAGCAGCTGGACCGGGACGGAGCCAGGGAGCGAGCAGTTCTTC	CASSWTGTEPGSEQFF
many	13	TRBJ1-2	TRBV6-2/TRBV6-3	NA	TGTGCCAGCAGAGAAGACAACAACTATGGCTGCACCTTC	CASREDNNYGCTF
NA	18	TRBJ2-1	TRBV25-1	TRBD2	TGTGCCAGCAGTGAAGTCCAGGGACTAGCAGGCTCCTACAATGAGCAGTTCTTC	CASSEVQGLAGSYNEQFF
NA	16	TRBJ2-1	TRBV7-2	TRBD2	TGTGCCAGCAGCGTCTCCCTAGCGGGGGGGCATAATGAGCAGTTCTTC	CASSVSLAGGHNEQFF
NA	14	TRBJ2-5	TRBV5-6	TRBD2	TGTGCCAGCAGCCTAACAGGACTAGACGATGAGCAGTACTTC	CASSLTGLDDEQYF
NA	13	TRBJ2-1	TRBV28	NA	TGTGCCAGCAGGACCGAGACCTACAATGAGCAGTTCTTC	CASRTETYNEQFF
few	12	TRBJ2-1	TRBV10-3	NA	TGTGCCATCAGAGCACAGGAATCTAAGCAGTTCTTC	CAIRAQESKQFF
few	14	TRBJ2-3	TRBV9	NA	TGTGCCAGCAGTGTGGGGGCGAGCACAGATACGCAGTATTTT	CASSVGASTDTQYF
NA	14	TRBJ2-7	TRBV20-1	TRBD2	TGCAGTGCTAGTGGGGGGGTAAGCTCCTACGAGCAGTACTTC	CSASGGVSSYEQYF
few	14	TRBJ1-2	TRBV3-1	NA	TGTGCCAGCAGCCCCTCGGGGTCGAACTATGGCTACACCTTC	CASSPSGSNYGYTF
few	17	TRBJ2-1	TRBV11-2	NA	TGTGCCAGCAGCCCCAGGGACTCCACGAGCTCCTACAATGAGCAGTTCTTC	CASSPRDSTSSYNEQFF
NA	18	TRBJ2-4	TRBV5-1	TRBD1	TGCGCCAGCAGCCTCGACCCTACAGGGGAACTAGCCAAAAACATTCAGTACTTC	CASSLDPTGELAKNIQYF
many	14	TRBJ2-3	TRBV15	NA	TGTGCCACCAGCAGAGAATCCAACACAGATACGCAGTATTTT	CATSRESNTDTQYF
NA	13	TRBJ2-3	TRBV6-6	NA	TGTGCCAGCAATACGGGGGGCACAGATACGCAGTATTTT	CASNTGGTDTQYF
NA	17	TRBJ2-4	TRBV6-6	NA	TGTGCCAGCAGTTCGCGGGCCAGGAAGGCCAGCGCTGGGGAGCAGTACTTC	CASSSRARKASAGEQYF
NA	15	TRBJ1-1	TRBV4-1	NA	TGCGCCAGCAGCCAAGTCCCGGTTACGAACACTGAAGCTTTCTTT	CASSQVPVTNTEAFF
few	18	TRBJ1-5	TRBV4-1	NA	TGCGCCAGCAGCCAAGATCTAAGATTCCTGGAAATGGGTCAGCCCCAGCATTTT	CASSQDLRFLEMGQPQHF
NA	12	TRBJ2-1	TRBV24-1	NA	TGTGCCACCAGTGATCACGATAATGAGCAGTTCTTC	CATSDHDNEQFF
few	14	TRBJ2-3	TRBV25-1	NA	TGTGCCAGCACCGGAGCAGGTATCACAGATACGCAGTATTTT	CASTGAGITDTQYF
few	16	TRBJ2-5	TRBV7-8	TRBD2	TGTGCCAGCAGTTTCGTGACTAGCGGGTCTCAAGAGACCCAGTACTTC	CASSFVTSGSQETQYF
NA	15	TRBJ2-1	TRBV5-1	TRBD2	TGCGCCAGCAGCGACGGGGGGAGCTCCTACAATGAGCAGTTCTTC	CASSDGGSSYNEQFF
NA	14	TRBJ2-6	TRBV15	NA	TGTGCCACCAGCAGACGCTCTGGGGCCAACGTCCTGACTTTC	CATSRRSGANVLTF
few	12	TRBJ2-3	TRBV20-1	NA	TGCAGTGCTAGTCCTTCCCCGGATACGCAGTATTTT	CSASPSPDTQYF
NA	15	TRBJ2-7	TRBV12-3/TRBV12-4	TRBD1	TGTGCCAGCAGCCCCCACGGGACAGGGAACAACGAGCAGTACTTC	CASSPHGTGNNEQYF
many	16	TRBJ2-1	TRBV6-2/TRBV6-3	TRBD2	TGTGCCAGCAGTCGCCTGGGGACTAGCGGGGTCAATGAGCAGTTCTTC	CASSRLGTSGVNEQFF
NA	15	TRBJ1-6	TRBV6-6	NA	TGTGCCAGCAGGAAACAGGGCTCCTATAATTCACCCCTCCACTTT	CASRKQGSYNSPLHF
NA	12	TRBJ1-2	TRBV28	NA	TGTGCCAGCAGTTTTAGGACAGATGGCTACACCTTC	CASSFRTDGYTF
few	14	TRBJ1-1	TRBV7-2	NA	TGTGCCAGCAGCTTAGTACGGACGAACACTGAAGCTTTCTTT	CASSLVRTNTEAFF
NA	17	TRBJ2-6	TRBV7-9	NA	TGTGCCAGCAGCTTAGCAGGGGGAAACTCTGGGGCCAACGTCCTGACTTTC	CASSLAGGNSGANVLTF
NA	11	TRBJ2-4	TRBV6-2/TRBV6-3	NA	TGTGCCAGCAGCTACGACGAGACCCGGTACTTC	CASSYDETRYF
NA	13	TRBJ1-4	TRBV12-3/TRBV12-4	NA	TGTGCCAGCAGGGGGATGGGGCCTGAAAAACTGTTTTTT	CASRGMGPEKLFF
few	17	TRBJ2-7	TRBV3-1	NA	TGTGCCAGCAGCCAAGAAGGGTTAGACGTGAGGGTCTACGAGCAGTACTTC	CASSQEGLDVRVYEQYF
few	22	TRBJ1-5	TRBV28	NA	TGTGCCAGCAGTCCGCCCTCCCCATCATGGTCAGGGGTCCGTATAAGCAATCAGCCCCAGCATTTT	CASSPPSPSWSGVRISNQPQHF
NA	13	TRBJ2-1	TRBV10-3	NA	TGTGCCTTCAGTGTGGGGGCAGACAATGAGCAGTTCTTC	CAFSVGADNEQFF
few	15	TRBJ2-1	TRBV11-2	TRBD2	TGTGCCAGCAACTCCGGGACTAGCGGGGGGGCGGAGCAGTTCTTC	CASNSGTSGGAEQFF
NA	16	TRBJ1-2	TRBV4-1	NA	TGCGCCAGCAGCCAAGACTTCCGGGGCAGGGCGGATGGCTACACCTTC	CASSQDFRGRADGYTF
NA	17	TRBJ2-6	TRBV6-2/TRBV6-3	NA	TGTGCCAGCAGTTACCCCCTGGGACGATCGGGGGCCAACGTCCTGACTTTC	CASSYPLGRSGANVLTF
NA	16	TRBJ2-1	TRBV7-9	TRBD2	TGTGCCAGCAGCTTAGTCGGGACTAGGGTGGCTGATGAGCAGTTCTTC	CASSLVGTRVADEQFF
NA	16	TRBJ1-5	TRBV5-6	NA	TGTGCCAGCAGCTCGAGGCATCGGTATAGCAATCAGCCCCAGCATTTT	CASSSRHRYSNQPQHF